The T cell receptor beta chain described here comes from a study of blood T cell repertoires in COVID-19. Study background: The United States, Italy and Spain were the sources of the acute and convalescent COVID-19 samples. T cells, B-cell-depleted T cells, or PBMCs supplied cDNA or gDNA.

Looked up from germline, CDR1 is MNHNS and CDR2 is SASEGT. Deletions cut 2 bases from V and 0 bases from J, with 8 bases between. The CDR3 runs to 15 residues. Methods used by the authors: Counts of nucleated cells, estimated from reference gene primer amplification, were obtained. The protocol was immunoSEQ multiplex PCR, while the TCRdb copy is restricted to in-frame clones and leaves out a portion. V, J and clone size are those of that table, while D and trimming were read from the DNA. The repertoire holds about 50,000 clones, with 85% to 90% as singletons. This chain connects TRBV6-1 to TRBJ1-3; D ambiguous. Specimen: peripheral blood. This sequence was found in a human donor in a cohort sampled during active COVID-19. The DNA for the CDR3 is TGTGCCAGCAGTGAAAGAGCCTTCTCTGGAAACACCATATATTTT. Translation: CASSERAFSGNTIYF.